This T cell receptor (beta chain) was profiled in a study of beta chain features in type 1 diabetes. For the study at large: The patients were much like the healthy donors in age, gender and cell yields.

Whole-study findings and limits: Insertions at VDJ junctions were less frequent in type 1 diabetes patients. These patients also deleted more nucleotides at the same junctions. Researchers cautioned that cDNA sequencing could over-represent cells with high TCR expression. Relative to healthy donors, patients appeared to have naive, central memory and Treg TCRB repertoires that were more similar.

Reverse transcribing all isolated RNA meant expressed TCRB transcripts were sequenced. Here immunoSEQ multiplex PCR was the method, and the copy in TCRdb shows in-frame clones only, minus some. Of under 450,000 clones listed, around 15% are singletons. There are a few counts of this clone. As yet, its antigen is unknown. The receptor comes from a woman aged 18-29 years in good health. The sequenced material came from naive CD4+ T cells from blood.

CDR3: CASNTGLAGYNEQFF. In DNA, the CDR3 is TGTGCCAGCAATACAGGACTAGCGGGTTACAATGAGCAGTTCTTC. The chain combines TRBV10-3 with TRBJ2-1; 11 positions match TRBD2. The germline gives CDR1 ENHRY, CDR2 SYGVKD. This CDR3 is built from 15 residues. J gave up 4 bases and V 10 bases, and 9 bases lay outside the gene matches.